These 5 T cell receptor beta chains share one sample of origin, sequenced in a study of T cells in Graves' hyperthyroidism and ophthalmopathy. Using RNA transcripts as the source, TCR beta CDR3 regions were amplified. The HTBI primer set was used in a first-round RT-PCR of the TCR CDR3. TCRdb re-called the multiplex PCR reads with MiXCR, one entry per CDR3 protein. The table has about 640,000 distinct CDR3 sequences, 20% seen once. The sequenced sample was blood. The receptor set was obtained from a man aged 30 to 39 with Graves' ophthalmopathy.

This clonotype showed up just a few times. The chain combines TRBV20-1 with TRBJ2-1; maybe TRBD2 (6 bases). The length of the CDR3 is 11 residues. V shed 5 bases and J shed 4 bases, with 6 bases lying between them. CDR1 and CDR2 from the germline V gene are DFQATT and SNEGSKA (reference sequence). The CDR3: CSAGGYNEQFF. CDR3 nucleotide sequence: TGCAGTGCTGGGGGGTACAATGAGCAGTTCTTC.

The chain carries TRBV19 and TRBJ2-2; 12 nucleotides align to TRBD2. The trim removed 4 bases at V and 6 bases at J, leaving 3 bases unmatched. Germline CDR1 and CDR2: LNHDA and SQIVND (reference sequence). This CDR3 region has 15 residues. The CDR3: CASSTTSGSSGELFF. CDR3 DNA: TGTGCCAGTAGTACGACTAGCGGGAGCTCCGGGGAGCTGTTTTTT.

This clonotype has only a few counts. A much larger clone differs from this one at a single base, so this may be a read error. The V call is TRBV2, the J call TRBJ2-3; D unclear. The CDR3 is 11 residues long. Per germline, CDR1 SNHLY and CDR2 FYNNEI. V lost 6 bases, J lost 2 bases, and 3 bases lay in between. CDR3 in amino acids: CASRVTDTQYF. In DNA form, the CDR3 reads TGTGCCAGCAGGGTCACAGATACGCAGTATTTT.

The chain has TRBV5-5 and TRBJ2-7; possibly TRBD1 or TRBD2 for D (5 bases each). The CDR3 covers 15 residues. V lost 0 bases, J lost 4 bases, and 14 bases lay in between. CDR1 is SGHKS and CDR2 is YYEKEE in the germline V gene (reference sequence). The CDR3 region is CASSLALGGGYEQYF. CDR3 coding DNA: TGTGCCAGCAGCTTGGCTCTTGGTGGGGGATACGAGCAGTACTTC.

This clonotype was counted many times. This chain connects TRBV5-1 to TRBJ1-5; a weak D match, TRBD1 (5 bases). Germline CDR1 SGHRS, CDR2 YFSETQ. The CDR3 sequence is 15 residues long. Trimming left V 4 bases short and J 7 bases short, with 18 bases between. The CDR3 DNA reads as TGCGCCAGCAGCCCGGAGGGCTCTGCAGGGCAGCCCCAGCATTTT. Translation gives CASSPEGSAGQPQHF.